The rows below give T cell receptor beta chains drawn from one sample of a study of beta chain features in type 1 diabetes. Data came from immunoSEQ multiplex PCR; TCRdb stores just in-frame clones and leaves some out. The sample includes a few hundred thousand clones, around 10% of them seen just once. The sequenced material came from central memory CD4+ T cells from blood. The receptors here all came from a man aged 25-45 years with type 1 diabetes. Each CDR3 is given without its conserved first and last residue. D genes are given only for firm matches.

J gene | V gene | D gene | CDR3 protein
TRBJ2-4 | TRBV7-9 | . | AVRGLAKNIQY
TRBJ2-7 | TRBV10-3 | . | AISESNTRKQY
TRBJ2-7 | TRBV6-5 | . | ASSYSRGEQY
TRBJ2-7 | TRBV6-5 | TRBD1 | ASSWGQGSYEQY
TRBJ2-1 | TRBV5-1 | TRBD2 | ASSWLGGSGGHNEQF
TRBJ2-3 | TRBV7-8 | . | ASSLAGGYTDTQY
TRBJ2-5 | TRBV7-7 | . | ASSPGSWGETQY
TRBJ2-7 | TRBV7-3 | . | ASSPASGAYEQY
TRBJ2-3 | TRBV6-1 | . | ASGRQEIPDTQY
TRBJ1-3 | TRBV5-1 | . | ASNHGDTSSGNTIY
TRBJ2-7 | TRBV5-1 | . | ASSLEGGSYEQY
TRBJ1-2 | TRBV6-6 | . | ASSPGGTYLGYT
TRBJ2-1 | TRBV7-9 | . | ASSQSGGNEQF
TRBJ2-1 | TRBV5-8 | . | ASSLFSAPYNEQF
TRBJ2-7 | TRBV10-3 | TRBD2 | ATTGTSGNEQY
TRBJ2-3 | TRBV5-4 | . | ASSLDTRDFNTQY
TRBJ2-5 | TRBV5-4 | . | ASSSRDFGEQY
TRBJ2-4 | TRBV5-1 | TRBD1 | ASSLSSQGASNIQY
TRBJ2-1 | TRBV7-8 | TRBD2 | ASSRTSGNNEQF
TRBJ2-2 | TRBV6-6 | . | ASSLQGRTGELF
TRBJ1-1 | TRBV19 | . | ASSPREAGTPYTEAF
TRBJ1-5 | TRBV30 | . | AWEATRSNQPQH
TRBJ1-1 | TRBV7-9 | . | ASSRDRFGTEAF
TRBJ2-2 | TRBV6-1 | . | ASPPANTGELF
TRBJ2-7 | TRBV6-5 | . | ASSSPFEQY
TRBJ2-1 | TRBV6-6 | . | ASRDGHNEQF
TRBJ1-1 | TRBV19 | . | ASSIRGIGAEAF
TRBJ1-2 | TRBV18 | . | ASSEAGSNYGYT
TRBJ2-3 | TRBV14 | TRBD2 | ASSQRRGGRTDTQY
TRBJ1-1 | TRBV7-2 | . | ASSLSMPGSYTEAF
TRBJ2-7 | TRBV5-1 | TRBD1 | ASSWGTGNYEQY
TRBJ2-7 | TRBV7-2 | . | ASSGWTSDPQY
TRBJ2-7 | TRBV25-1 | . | ASRGRSYEQY
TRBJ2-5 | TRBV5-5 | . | ASSGPPAKDRQETQY
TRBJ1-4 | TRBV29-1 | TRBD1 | SVPGTGAQNEKLF